Presented here are 14 T cell receptor beta chains from one specimen sequenced in a study of blood T cell repertoires in COVID-19. TCRdb keeps only in-frame clones here, not all; method: immunoSEQ multiplex PCR. The data contain under 250,000 clones, approximately 88% of them seen just once; the ten biggest clones take up around 6.6%. Source material: peripheral blood. The origin of the receptors is a woman aged 25 to 39 with COVID-19, enrolled during active disease.

CDR3 bases: TGTGCCAGCAGCTTAGGGACAGGGGGCAATCAGCCCCAGCATTTT. As protein: CASSLGTGGNQPQHF. This chain uses TRBV7-2 with TRBJ1-5; 9 bases match TRBD1. Germline-derived CDR1 and CDR2 are SGHTA and FQGNSA. This CDR3 is built from 15 residues. V was pared by 1 base and J by 2 bases, with 0 bases of the junction left unmatched.

The chain joins TRBV7-8 to TRBJ1-5; 8 nucleotides align to TRBD1. The CDR3 runs to 14 residues. V dropped 5 bases and J dropped 5; count of bases not matched to a gene: 5. Germline V gene lookup returns CDR1 SGHVS and CDR2 FQNEAQ. The CDR3 is CASSPDRGYQPQHF. The CDR3 bases are TGTGCCAGCAGCCCCGACAGGGGATATCAGCCCCAGCATTTT.

The V gene is TRBV27, the J gene TRBJ1-1; the match to TRBD1 covers 7 bases. The CDR3 is 13 residues long. Trimming took 5 bases from V and 11 from J; bases not matched to a gene: 11. CDR1 MNHEY and CDR2 SMNVEV come from the germline V gene (reference sequence). The CDR3 loop reads CASSQSTGRVAFF. As DNA, the CDR3 is TGTGCCAGCAGTCAATCGACAGGGCGCGTCGCTTTCTTT.

The chain has TRBV6-2 or TRBV6-3 and TRBJ1-2; D is uncertain. The V end lost 6 bases, the J end lost 14 bases, and 25 bases lay between the germline ends. Germline assignment: CDR1 MNHEY and CDR2 SVGEGT. The CDR3 is 14 residues long. The CDR3 sequence is CASSPRAIQGRKTF. The CDR3 bases are TGTGCCAGCAGCCCGAGGGCCATTCAAGGGCGAAAAACCTTC.

This chain connects TRBV7-2 to TRBJ1-2; the D gene is possibly TRBD1 (5 bases). Trimming removed 6 bases from V and 0 bases from J, with 14 bases in between. The CDR3 spans 15 residues. Germline lookup yields CDR1 SGHTA and CDR2 FQGNSA. The DNA of the CDR3 is TGTGCCAGCAGTTTACATTTGACAGCTAACTATGGCTACACCTTC. Translation gives CASSLHLTANYGYTF.

V and J are TRBV10-1 and TRBJ2-3; 7 bases are shared with TRBD2. Germline CDR1 WNHNN, CDR2 SYGVQD (reference sequence). The CDR3 extends over 14 amino acids. V lost 2 bases to trimming and J lost 2 bases; unmatched junction nucleotides: 1. The CDR3 is CASSELAATDTQYF. The CDR3 DNA reads TGCGCCAGCAGTGAGCTAGCGGCCACAGATACGCAGTATTTT.

For the CDR3, the DNA is TGTGCCAGCAGCCAAGATAGGCCCTTTCGGACAGGGGAATTCACTGAAGCTTTCTTT. Protein sequence: CASSQDRPFRTGEFTEAFF. The chain carries TRBV3-1 (or the pseudogene TRBV3-2) and TRBJ1-1, with 9 bases lining up with TRBD1. The CDR3 sequence is 19 residues long. The V segment lost 0 bases and the J segment 4 bases; nucleotides outside the gene matches: 15. CDR1 LGHDT and CDR2 YNNKEL come from the germline V gene (reference sequence).

The chain joins TRBV3-1 (or the pseudogene TRBV3-2) to TRBJ2-3; no definite D call. The CDR3 runs to 16 residues. Germline-derived CDR1 and CDR2 are LGHDT and YNNKEL (reference sequence). V lost 4 bases, J lost 0 bases, and 14 bases lay in between. The CDR3 bases are TGTGCCAGCAGCCGTCTTGGGCTAACTAGCACAGATACGCAGTATTTT. Amino acid sequence: CASSRLGLTSTDTQYF.

DNA for the CDR3: TGCGCCAGCAGCTGGGGGGACAGCCAAGAGACCCAGTACTTC. Translation gives CASSWGDSQETQYF. The genes are TRBV5-1 and TRBJ2-5; maybe TRBD1 (7 bases). With 3 bases removed from V and 1 base from J, the gap between germline ends came to 10 bases. This CDR3 is built from 14 residues. Germline V CDR1 and CDR2: SGHRS, YFSETQ.

This chain links TRBV5-4 with TRBJ2-3, with TRBD2 identical over 8 bases. The CDR3 is 15 residues long. CDR1 is SGHNT and CDR2 is YYREEE in the germline V gene (reference sequence). J was trimmed by 4 bases and V by 5 bases; bases with no gene match: 9. CDR3: CASSPGTSGPDTQYF. The CDR3 coding sequence is TGTGCCAGCAGTCCCGGGACTAGTGGGCCAGATACGCAGTATTTT.

In this sample, this clone turned up a few times. The rearrangement links TRBV2 to TRBJ1-2, with D hard to call. This CDR3 region has 13 residues. V was trimmed by 6 bases and J by 4 bases, leaving 12 bases between them. Per germline, CDR1 SNHLY and CDR2 FYNNEI. The CDR3 region is CASRRESGYGYTF. In DNA form, the CDR3 reads TGTGCCAGCAGAAGAGAAAGTGGCTATGGCTACACCTTC. Full variable domain (remainder filled in from reference TRBV2 and TRBJ1-2): EPEVTQTPSHQVTQMGQEVILRCVPISNHLYFYWYRQILGQKVEFLVSFYNNEISEKSEIFDDQFSVERPDGSNFTLKIRSTKLEDSAMYFCASRRESGYGYTFGSGTRLTVV.

The chain combines TRBV5-1 with TRBJ1-1; TRBD1 might be the D (6 bases). CDR3 length: 15 residues. Germline CDR1 SGHRS, CDR2 YFSETQ. The germline V and J ends were trimmed by 3 bases and 1 base, with 13 bases remaining between them. The CDR3 nucleotides are TGCGCCAGCAGCTCTAAGGGGGTAGCGAACACTGAAGCTTTCTTT. This translates into CASSSKGVANTEAFF.

The CDR3 loop is CSAQGVNQPQHF. The DNA of the CDR3 is TGCAGCGCCCAGGGGGTCAATCAGCCCCAGCATTTT. V usage is TRBV29-1 and J usage is TRBJ1-5; TRBD1 aligns across 7 bases. The CDR3 has 12 residues. The V gene end was trimmed by 7 bases and the J gene end by 3 bases; junction bases not matched to a gene: 3. Germline CDR1 SQVTM, CDR2 ANQGSEA.

The chain joins TRBV4-2 to TRBJ1-1; D may be TRBD1 (5 bases). The CDR3 sequence is 15 residues long. Germline assignment: CDR1 LGHNA and CDR2 YNFKEQ. With 4 bases removed from V and 3 bases from J, the gap between germline ends came to 15 bases. The CDR3 DNA reads as TGTGCCAGCAGCCCCTTAATCGACAGTGACACTGAAGCTTTCTTT. This codes for CASSPLIDSDTEAFF.